The 19 T cell receptor beta chains listed next were all sequenced from one sample in a study of T cells in Graves' hyperthyroidism and ophthalmopathy. RNA transcripts served as the template for amplifying TCR beta CDR3 regions. The HTBI primer set served for first-round RT-PCR of the TCR CDR3. TCRdb called the multiplex PCR reads again in MiXCR, with one record for every CDR3 protein. The profile shows some 420,000 distinct CDR3 sequences, roughly 15% of them singletons. Sequenced sample: blood. The receptors here all came from a woman aged 18-29 years with Graves' hyperthyroidism.

The sample holds many counts of this clonotype. The chain combines TRBV29-1 with TRBJ2-7; 7 bases fit TRBD1. Germline loops: CDR1 SQVTM, CDR2 ANQGSEA. CDR3 length: 13 residues. DNA of the CDR3: TGCAGGGGGGTGACAGGGAGCTCCTACGAGCAGTACTTC. Its translation is CRGVTGSSYEQYF.

This clonotype occurred a few times. The V call is TRBV27, the J call TRBJ2-1; D is perhaps TRBD2 (6 bases). This CDR3 is 15 amino acids long. The V and J ends lost 6 bases and 4 bases respectively, with 16 bases between them. CDR1 and CDR2 (germline): MNHEY, SMNVEV (reference sequence). CDR3 in DNA: TGTGCCAGCAGGCGACGAAGTGGAGGGTACAATGAGCAGTTCTTC. Amino acid sequence: CASRRRSGGYNEQFF.

This clonotype came up many times. V gene TRBV11-2 combines with J gene TRBJ1-1; D might be TRBD1 (5 bases). This CDR3 contains 13 residues. The germline V gene encodes CDR1 SGHAT and CDR2 FQNNGV. V gave up 5 bases and J gave up 6 bases, with 13 bases separating them. The CDR3 sequence: CASSQTDIAEAFF. The DNA of the CDR3 is TGTGCCAGCAGCCAGACAGATATTGCTGAAGCTTTCTTT.

This clonotype has a count of ten or more. V is TRBV28 and J is TRBJ1-2, with D unresolved. The CDR3 has 15 amino acids. V lost 1 base and J lost 4, with 13 bases in between. Germline V gene sequence: CDR1 MDHEN, CDR2 SYDVKM. The CDR3 reads CASSLLPGDGYGYTF. In nucleotides, the CDR3 is TGTGCCAGCAGTTTATTGCCGGGAGATGGCTATGGCTACACCTTC.

This sequence joins TRBV5-1 and TRBJ2-2, with 9 bases aligning to TRBD2. The CDR3 has 16 amino acids. Germline CDR1 is SGHRS and CDR2 is YFSETQ. With V trimmed by 3 bases and J by 5 bases, 8 bases remained unmatched. The CDR3 nucleotides read TGCGCCAGCAGCTACGTTAGCGGGAGTGGGACCGGGGAGCTGTTTTTT. It yields the protein CASSYVSGSGTGELFF.

This clonotype appeared a few times. CDR3 nucleotide sequence: TGTGCCAGCAGCCAAGCCCTTTACAATGAGCAGTTCTTC. Its protein is CASSQALYNEQFF. This chain connects TRBV14 to TRBJ2-1; no clear D gene. V was pared by 1 base and J by 4 bases, with 5 bases between. Looked up from germline, CDR1 is SGHDN and CDR2 is FVKESK. The CDR3 sequence is 13 residues long.

This clonotype was counted ten times or more. V is TRBV12-3 or TRBV12-4 and J is TRBJ2-1; D perhaps matches TRBD1 (5 bases). The CDR3 is 15 residues long. V gave up 1 base and J gave up 1 base, with 8 bases separating them. The CDR3 nucleotides read TGTGCCAGCAGTTTAGGGGCAGGGTCCTACAATGAGCAGTTCTTC. Amino acids: CASSLGAGSYNEQFF.

The table lists this clonotype with many counts. The chain has TRBV2 and TRBJ2-1, with 13 nucleotides matching TRBD2. The CDR3 is 17 amino acids. Germline V gene sequence: CDR1 SNHLY, CDR2 FYNNEI. V lost 5 bases and J lost 3; bases outside the gene matches: 7. The CDR3 DNA sequence: TGTGCCAGCAGTAACGGACTAGCGGGAGCTGACTACAATGAGCAGTTCTTC. This codes for CASSNGLAGADYNEQFF.

The rearrangement uses TRBV19 and TRBJ2-3; D is tentatively TRBD1 or TRBD2 (5 bases each). With 8 bases removed from V and 0 bases from J, the gap between germline ends came to 15 bases. The germline CDR1 and CDR2 sequences are LNHDA and SQIVND (reference sequence). The CDR3 loop spans 15 amino acids. The CDR3 coding sequence is TGTGCCAGTCGCAAACTAGAGGGGAGCACAGATACGCAGTATTTT. Protein sequence: CASRKLEGSTDTQYF.

This clonotype was observed at least ten times. J is TRBJ2-1 and V is TRBV18; 7 bases match TRBD1. This CDR3 has 13 amino acids. From germline, CDR1 is KGHSH and CDR2 LQKENI. V lost 3 bases, J lost 5 bases, and 1 base stayed unmatched. CDR3 protein: CASSPGQDNEQFF. CDR3 bases: TGTGCCAGCTCACCTGGACAGGACAATGAGCAGTTCTTC.

This clonotype came up many times. The chain joins TRBV28 to TRBJ1-5; tentative D call: TRBD1 (5 bases). The CDR3 totals 16 residues. V lost 5 bases to trimming and J lost 3 bases, with 17 bases between them. Per germline, CDR1 MDHEN and CDR2 SYDVKM. The CDR3 loop is CASSARGVGDNQPQHF. The CDR3 coding sequence is TGTGCCAGCAGTGCCCGGGGTGTAGGGGACAATCAGCCCCAGCATTTT.

CDR3 residues: CASSLVSSRSGTVGPDTQYF. CDR3 nucleotide sequence: TGTGCCAGCAGTTTAGTATCTTCAAGGTCCGGGACTGTGGGACCAGATACGCAGTATTTT. The rearrangement joins TRBV28 to TRBJ2-3, with D possibly TRBD2 on 6 matching bases. CDR1 and CDR2 from the germline V gene are MDHEN and SYDVKM. The CDR3 is 20 residues long. V was clipped by 2 bases and J by 4 bases, with 28 bases between them.

This clonotype has at least ten counts. The chain employs TRBV28 and TRBJ1-2; D possibly corresponds to TRBD1 (6 bases). The V gene lost 3 bases and the J gene lost 5 bases, with 13 bases spanning the gap. Germline V CDR1 and CDR2: MDHEN, SYDVKM. The CDR3 runs 14 residues. CDR3 sequence: CASSLGLGGYGYTF. CDR3 bases: TGTGCCAGCAGTTTGGGGTTAGGGGGTTATGGCTACACCTTC.

The chain combines TRBV9 with TRBJ1-2; 9 bases fit TRBD1. The CDR3 runs to 15 residues. Germline V gives CDR1 SGDLS, CDR2 YYNGEE. After removal of 3 bases from V and 4 bases from J, the junction contained 7 bases not matched to a gene. This CDR3 reads CASSGRGQGIYGYTF. The CDR3 DNA is TGTGCCAGCAGCGGACGAGGACAGGGGATCTATGGCTACACCTTC.

This clonotype has at least ten counts. The chain joins TRBV29-1 to TRBJ2-7; D not certain. The CDR3 runs 15 residues. V was trimmed by 0 bases and J by 0 bases, leaving 12 bases between them. CDR1 and CDR2 from the germline V gene are SQVTM and ANQGSEA. CDR3 in amino acids: CSVEDPGGSSYEQYF. CDR3 sequence (DNA): TGCAGCGTTGAAGATCCCGGCGGCAGCTCCTACGAGCAGTACTTC.

This clonotype was seen only a few times. Given a much more abundant clone one base away, this may be a read error. The J gene is TRBJ2-7, the V gene TRBV6-2 or TRBV6-3; 11 positions agree with TRBD2. Looked up from germline, CDR1 is MNHEY and CDR2 is SVGEGT. The CDR3 length is 14 residues. CDR3 sequence: CAGSLGLAAYEQYF. DNA for the CDR3: TGTGCCGGCAGTTTGGGACTAGCGGCCTACGAGCAGTACTTC.

The chain carries TRBV20-1 and TRBJ2-1; 10 bases align to TRBD2. Germline assignment: CDR1 DFQATT and CDR2 SNEGSKA (reference sequence). This CDR3 is built from 15 residues. J was trimmed by 3 bases and V by 2 bases; bases with no gene match: 4. CDR3 loop: CSARIRTSGYNEQFF. In DNA form, the CDR3 reads TGCAGTGCTAGAATAAGGACTAGCGGCTACAATGAGCAGTTCTTC.

This clonotype was found many times. V is TRBV5-1 and J is TRBJ2-5; TRBD1 matches 8 bases. The CDR3 contains 15 residues. After removal of 1 base from V and 5 bases from J, the junction contained 7 bases not matched to a gene. Per germline, CDR1 SGHRS and CDR2 YFSETQ. CDR3 region: CASSLMTGDRETQYF. For the CDR3, the DNA is TGCGCCAGCAGCTTGATGACAGGGGACCGTGAGACCCAGTACTTC.

The chain is built from TRBV10-2 and TRBJ1-5; 10 bases are shared with TRBD1. The CDR3 spans 16 residues. The V gene's germline CDR1 is WSHSY and CDR2 SAAADI. The ends lost 3 bases at V and 7 bases at J; junction bases unmatched: 9. The CDR3 region is CASSDPGTGEVQPQHF. The CDR3 DNA reads TGCGCCAGCAGTGACCCCGGGACAGGGGAAGTCCAGCCCCAGCATTTT.